The source of this TCR beta chain is a study of blood T cell repertoires in COVID-19. Study in general: Specimens from acute and convalescent COVID-19 originated in the United States, Italy and Spain.

This CDR3 region has 18 residues. Looked up from germline, CDR1 is SGHVS and CDR2 is FQNEAQ. With V trimmed by 6 bases and J by 0 bases, 14 bases remained unmatched. Data came from immunoSEQ multiplex PCR; TCRdb stores just in-frame clones and leaves some out. The data show more than 95,000 clones, around 90% seen once. Sequencing used peripheral blood. The source of this sequence is a human donor in a cohort sampled during active COVID-19. This chain uses TRBV7-8 with TRBJ2-1; 7 bases match TRBD1. In DNA, the CDR3 is TGTGCCAGCAGTTTGGGAAAAGAGGGGGCTCTCTCCTACAATGAGCAGTTCTTC. Translated: CASSLGKEGALSYNEQFF.